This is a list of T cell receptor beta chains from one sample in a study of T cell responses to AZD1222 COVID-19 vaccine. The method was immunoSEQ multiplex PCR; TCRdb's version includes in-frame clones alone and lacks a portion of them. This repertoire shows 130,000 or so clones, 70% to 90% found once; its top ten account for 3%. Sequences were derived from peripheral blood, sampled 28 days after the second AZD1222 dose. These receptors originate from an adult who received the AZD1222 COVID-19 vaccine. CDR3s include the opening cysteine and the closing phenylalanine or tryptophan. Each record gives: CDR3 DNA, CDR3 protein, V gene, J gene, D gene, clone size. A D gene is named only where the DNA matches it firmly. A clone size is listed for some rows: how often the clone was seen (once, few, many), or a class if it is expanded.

cdr3_nt: TGTGCCATCAGTGAGAAGGGACAGGGGTACGAGCAGTACTTC; cdr3_aa: CAISEKGQGYEQYF; v_call: TRBV10-3; j_call: TRBJ2-7; d_call: TRBD1; clone_size: -
cdr3_nt: TGCGCCAGCAGCTGGGGACAGGGCCACACTGAAGCTTTCTTT; cdr3_aa: CASSWGQGHTEAFF; v_call: TRBV5-1; j_call: TRBJ1-1; d_call: TRBD1; clone_size: -
cdr3_nt: TGTGCCAGCAGTATGGACAGTGTAATTTCCCAGCATTTT; cdr3_aa: CASSMDSVISQHF; v_call: TRBV2; j_call: TRBJ1-5; d_call: -; clone_size: -
cdr3_nt: TGCGCCAGCAGCCCCCTTCCCCAGGGGGGACTGGGGACTGAAGCTTTCTTT; cdr3_aa: CASSPLPQGGLGTEAFF; v_call: TRBV4-3; j_call: TRBJ1-1; d_call: TRBD1; clone_size: -
cdr3_nt: TGCAGTGCTAGTCTCCGCGACAGCTCGACCCTCCTTGAGCGCAACTATGGCTACACCTTC; cdr3_aa: CSASLRDSSTLLERNYGYTF; v_call: TRBV20-1; j_call: TRBJ1-2; d_call: -; clone_size: -
cdr3_nt: TGCGCCAGCAGCTTGGACAGTTTAGAAAACACCATATATTTT; cdr3_aa: CASSLDSLENTIYF; v_call: TRBV5-1; j_call: TRBJ1-3; d_call: -; clone_size: -
cdr3_nt: TGTGCCAGCAGCTTGCTCGCCTTCTCCTACGAGCAGTACTTC; cdr3_aa: CASSLLAFSYEQYF; v_call: TRBV7-2; j_call: TRBJ2-7; d_call: -; clone_size: -
cdr3_nt: TGTGCCAGCAGCCTCGGGACCGTAACTGAAGCTTTCTTT; cdr3_aa: CASSLGTVTEAFF; v_call: TRBV11-3; j_call: TRBJ1-1; d_call: -; clone_size: -
cdr3_nt: TGTGCCTGGAGTAACAGGACTTACTCAGACACCGCCATATATTTT; cdr3_aa: CAWSNRTYSDTAIYF; v_call: TRBV30; j_call: TRBJ1-3; d_call: -; clone_size: -
cdr3_nt: TGTGCCAGCAGTTACCCCAGGGGATGGAGCAATCAGCCCCAGCATTTT; cdr3_aa: CASSYPRGWSNQPQHF; v_call: TRBV6-2/TRBV6-3; j_call: TRBJ1-5; d_call: -; clone_size: -
cdr3_nt: TGTGCCAGCAGCTTATCAGCAGGGCTGAGCTCCTACGAGCAGTACTTC; cdr3_aa: CASSLSAGLSSYEQYF; v_call: TRBV11-2; j_call: TRBJ2-7; d_call: -; clone_size: once
cdr3_nt: TGTGCCAGCAGTTTAACGGGAATAGGGACTGAAGCTTTCTTT; cdr3_aa: CASSLTGIGTEAFF; v_call: TRBV28; j_call: TRBJ1-1; d_call: -; clone_size: -
cdr3_nt: TGTGCCAGCAGTTTATCCGGGTATGGCTACACCTTC; cdr3_aa: CASSLSGYGYTF; v_call: TRBV27; j_call: TRBJ1-2; d_call: -; clone_size: -
cdr3_nt: TGTGCCAGCAGCGACAGGGCAGGGGGCTACACCTTC; cdr3_aa: CASSDRAGGYTF; v_call: TRBV2; j_call: TRBJ1-2; d_call: TRBD1; clone_size: -
cdr3_nt: TGTGCCAGTAGTCTCCAGAACACCGGGGAGCTGTTTTTT; cdr3_aa: CASSLQNTGELFF; v_call: TRBV19; j_call: TRBJ2-2; d_call: -; clone_size: once
cdr3_nt: TGTGCCAGCAGTAAGGGTAGTAACAGGGGGAACACTGAAGCTTTCTTT; cdr3_aa: CASSKGSNRGNTEAFF; v_call: TRBV25-1; j_call: TRBJ1-1; d_call: TRBD1; clone_size: -
cdr3_nt: TGTGCCAGCAGTCGGCAGGGGATTTATGGCTACACCTTC; cdr3_aa: CASSRQGIYGYTF; v_call: TRBV28; j_call: TRBJ1-2; d_call: -; clone_size: -
cdr3_nt: TGTGCCAGCAGCCACGGGGACAGGGGGCGCCGCGAAAAACTGTTTTTT; cdr3_aa: CASSHGDRGRREKLFF; v_call: TRBV7-9; j_call: TRBJ1-4; d_call: TRBD1; clone_size: -
cdr3_nt: TGTGCCAGCAGCCGGTTCACCTACGAGCAGTACTTC; cdr3_aa: CASSRFTYEQYF; v_call: TRBV7-9; j_call: TRBJ2-7; d_call: -; clone_size: -
cdr3_nt: TGTGCCAGCAGCGTAAGGGGAGATCCCACCGGGGAGCTGTTTTTT; cdr3_aa: CASSVRGDPTGELFF; v_call: TRBV9; j_call: TRBJ2-2; d_call: -; clone_size: -
cdr3_nt: TGTGCCAGTAGTATTGGCAGGGCCGCCGCTTTCTTT; cdr3_aa: CASSIGRAAAFF; v_call: TRBV19; j_call: TRBJ1-1; d_call: -; clone_size: -
cdr3_nt: TGTGCCAGCAGCGGACAGACCTATTCACCCCTCCACTTT; cdr3_aa: CASSGQTYSPLHF; v_call: TRBV6-5; j_call: TRBJ1-6; d_call: -; clone_size: -
cdr3_nt: TGCGCCAGCAGCTTGAGTGTACAGGGAGGGACCGGGGAGCTGTTTTTT; cdr3_aa: CASSLSVQGGTGELFF; v_call: TRBV5-1; j_call: TRBJ2-2; d_call: -; clone_size: -
cdr3_nt: TGTGCCAGCAGCCGACAGGGGTTTTCCTACAATGAGCAGTTCTTC; cdr3_aa: CASSRQGFSYNEQFF; v_call: TRBV3-1/TRBV3-2; j_call: TRBJ2-1; d_call: TRBD1; clone_size: few
cdr3_nt: TGTGCCAGCAGCTTAAGACATCAGAGTAGGGCTGAAGCTTTCTTT; cdr3_aa: CASSLRHQSRAEAFF; v_call: TRBV7-3; j_call: TRBJ1-1; d_call: -; clone_size: -
cdr3_nt: TGTGCCAGCAGCCGGGACTCAGGACGGGGAGAGACCCAGTACTTC; cdr3_aa: CASSRDSGRGETQYF; v_call: TRBV7-6; j_call: TRBJ2-5; d_call: -; clone_size: -
cdr3_nt: TGTGCCAGCAGTCTCGACTGGGAGTCCGCTGAAGCTTTCTTT; cdr3_aa: CASSLDWESAEAFF; v_call: TRBV6-6; j_call: TRBJ1-1; d_call: -; clone_size: -
cdr3_nt: TGTGCCAGCTCCCCGGGGACAGGCCCCATATCCTACAATGAGCAGTTCTTC; cdr3_aa: CASSPGTGPISYNEQFF; v_call: TRBV7-6; j_call: TRBJ2-1; d_call: TRBD1; clone_size: -
cdr3_nt: TGTGCCAGCAGCTCGGCAGGGACCGCTGAAAAACTGTTTTTT; cdr3_aa: CASSSAGTAEKLFF; v_call: TRBV6-5; j_call: TRBJ1-4; d_call: -; clone_size: -
cdr3_nt: TGCGCCAGCAGGGCCACACTCACAGATACGCAGTATTTT; cdr3_aa: CASRATLTDTQYF; v_call: TRBV10-1; j_call: TRBJ2-3; d_call: -; clone_size: -
cdr3_nt: TGTGCCAGCAGCTTAACCTACGAGCAGTACTTC; cdr3_aa: CASSLTYEQYF; v_call: TRBV7-2; j_call: TRBJ2-7; d_call: -; clone_size: -
cdr3_nt: TGTGCCAGCAGTTTTGGGGCGTATAGCAATCAGCCCCAGCATTTT; cdr3_aa: CASSFGAYSNQPQHF; v_call: TRBV28; j_call: TRBJ1-5; d_call: -; clone_size: -
cdr3_nt: TGTGCCAGCAGCCAACAGGGGGGGAACACTGAAGCTTTCTTT; cdr3_aa: CASSQQGGNTEAFF; v_call: TRBV3-1/TRBV3-2; j_call: TRBJ1-1; d_call: TRBD1; clone_size: -
cdr3_nt: TGTGCCAGCAGCTTGGGGGGACAGGGTTCGGAGACCCAGTACTTC; cdr3_aa: CASSLGGQGSETQYF; v_call: TRBV5-8; j_call: TRBJ2-5; d_call: TRBD1; clone_size: -
cdr3_nt: TGTGCCAGCAGTGAAGCGCCGCGTAATTCACCCCTCCACTTT; cdr3_aa: CASSEAPRNSPLHF; v_call: TRBV25-1; j_call: TRBJ1-6; d_call: -; clone_size: -
cdr3_nt: TGTGCCAGCAGCCCTCTCCCCCCACTAGCGGCGGAGTGGACCGGGGAGCTGTTTTTT; cdr3_aa: CASSPLPPLAAEWTGELFF; v_call: TRBV11-2; j_call: TRBJ2-2; d_call: TRBD2; clone_size: -
cdr3_nt: TGTGCCAGCAGCCGGGACAGGGCAGAGACCCAGTACTTC; cdr3_aa: CASSRDRAETQYF; v_call: TRBV11-2; j_call: TRBJ2-5; d_call: TRBD1; clone_size: once
cdr3_nt: TGTGCCAGCTGGGACAGGACCCCCTACGAGCAGTACTTC; cdr3_aa: CASWDRTPYEQYF; v_call: TRBV6-5; j_call: TRBJ2-7; d_call: TRBD1; clone_size: -
cdr3_nt: TGTGCCAGCAGTTCGGACAGGGAGCGCCACGAGCAGTACTTC; cdr3_aa: CASSSDRERHEQYF; v_call: TRBV28; j_call: TRBJ2-7; d_call: TRBD1; clone_size: -
cdr3_nt: TGTGCCAGCAGCGCGGGACTAGCTGTAGGCGAGCAGTACTTC; cdr3_aa: CASSAGLAVGEQYF; v_call: TRBV7-2; j_call: TRBJ2-7; d_call: TRBD2; clone_size: -
cdr3_nt: TGTGCCACCAGCAGAGACGGGGGGGCATACAATGAGCAGTTCTTC; cdr3_aa: CATSRDGGAYNEQFF; v_call: TRBV15; j_call: TRBJ2-1; d_call: TRBD2; clone_size: once
cdr3_nt: TGTGCCAGCAGTTCACAGGGTTATGAAAAACTGTTTTTT; cdr3_aa: CASSSQGYEKLFF; v_call: TRBV6-5; j_call: TRBJ1-4; d_call: -; clone_size: -